This T cell receptor (beta chain) was sequenced for a study of a mutant IDH1 vaccine in newly diagnosed glioma. Across the study: Former treatment meant radiotherapy, temozolomide, or both; the majority had gotten both.

To note about this clone: Its target is unknown.

Profiled with immunoSEQ multiplex PCR; TCRdb holds only in-frame clones, not every one. In the table there are approximately 44,000 clones, approximately 90% of which are singletons. With V trimmed by 3 bases and J by 5 bases, 8 bases remained unmatched. The CDR3 runs to 15 residues. Germline V gene data show CDR1 as SGHRS and CDR2 as YFSETQ. Indicated time point: week 23, last vaccination. The study gave 300 ug of mutant IDH1 20-mer peptide per vaccine dose, with topical imiquimod. This clonotype was sampled from a man aged 50-59 years with glioma. This chain joins TRBV5-1 and TRBJ2-5, with 9 bases that match TRBD1. The sequencing used PBMCs, collected from a glioma patient whose treatment included an IDH1 peptide vaccine. CDR3 amino acids: CASSYQQGAEETQYF. The CDR3 DNA sequence: TGCGCCAGCAGCTACCAACAGGGGGCAGAGGAGACCCAGTACTTC.